The present TCR beta chain was sequenced within a study of OX40 agonist ivuxolimab in advanced cancers. The repertoire was sequenced with immunoSEQ multiplex PCR; TCRdb's copy has only in-frame clones and lacks some. The repertoire holds almost 80,000 clones, with roughly four fifths as singletons. CDR1 SNHLY and CDR2 FYNNEI come from the germline V gene. Deletions cut 8 bases from V and 1 base from J, with 12 bases between. This CDR3 has 13 residues. The genes are TRBV2 and TRBJ2-7; D not certain. The TCR sequence derives from an adult with an advanced solid tumor such as melanoma, head and neck, liver or kidney cancer. The sequencing here drew on CD4+ or CD8+ T cells sorted from blood, taken in a trial of the OX40 agonist ivuxolimab. CDR3: CASQWNWSYEQYF. In nucleotides, the CDR3 is TGTGCCAGCCAATGGAACTGGTCCTACGAGCAGTACTTC. Full variable domain (missing parts from reference TRBV2 and TRBJ2-7): EPEVTQTPSHQVTQMGQEVILRCVPISNHLYFYWYRQILGQKVEFLVSFYNNEISEKSEIFDDQFSVERPDGSNFTLKIRSTKLEDSAMYFCASQWNWSYEQYFGPGTRLTVT.